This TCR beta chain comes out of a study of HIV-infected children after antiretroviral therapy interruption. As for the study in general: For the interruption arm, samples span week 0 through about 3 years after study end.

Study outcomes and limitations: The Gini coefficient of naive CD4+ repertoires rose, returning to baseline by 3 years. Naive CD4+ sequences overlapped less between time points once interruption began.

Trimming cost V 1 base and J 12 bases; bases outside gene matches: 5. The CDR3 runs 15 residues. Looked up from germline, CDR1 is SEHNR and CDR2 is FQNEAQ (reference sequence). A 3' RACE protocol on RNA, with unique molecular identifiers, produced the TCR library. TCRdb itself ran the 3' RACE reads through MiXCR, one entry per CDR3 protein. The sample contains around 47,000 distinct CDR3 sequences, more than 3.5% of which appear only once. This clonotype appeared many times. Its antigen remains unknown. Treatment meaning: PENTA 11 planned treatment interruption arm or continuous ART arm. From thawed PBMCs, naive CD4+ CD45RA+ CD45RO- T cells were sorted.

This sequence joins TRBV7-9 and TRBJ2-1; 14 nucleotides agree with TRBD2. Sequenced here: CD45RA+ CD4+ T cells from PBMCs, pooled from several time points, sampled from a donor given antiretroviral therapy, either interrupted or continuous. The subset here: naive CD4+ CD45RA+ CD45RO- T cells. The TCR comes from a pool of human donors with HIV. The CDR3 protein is CASSLEGLAGVWQFF. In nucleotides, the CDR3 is TGTGCCAGCAGCTTAGAGGGACTAGCGGGGGTTTGGCAGTTCTTC.